A selection of T cell receptor beta chains follows, all from one sample in a study of identical twins. TCRdb re-called the 5' RACE reads through MiXCR, storing one row per CDR3 protein. The table has hundreds of thousands of distinct CDR3 sequences, 10% to 15% seen once; the top ten hold roughly 7.8%. These records were also assigned to another study, of yellow fever vaccine responses in identical twins.

The sequenced sample was CD8+ T cells sorted from blood. These receptors originate from a woman younger than 30 in good health. The CDR3 runs from the conserved cysteine through the conserved F or W. The D gene is left open where the match is weak. Clone sizes are given selectively: once, few, many, or a class where the clone is expanded.

v_gene	abundance	j_gene	d_gene	CDR3nt	CDR3aa
TRBV5-5	many	TRBJ1-2	-	TGTGCCAGCAGCTTGGCCACCCAGTGGCAGGGTGATGGCTACACCTTC	CASSLATQWQGDGYTF
TRBV4-1	few	TRBJ2-1	-	TGCGCCAGCAGCCAAGATCGGGCACTAGCTAATGAGCAGTTCTTC	CASSQDRALANEQFF
TRBV6-1	many	TRBJ1-4	-	TGTGCCAGCAGTGATATTATGGAGGGCCCTAATGAAAAACTGTTTTTT	CASSDIMEGPNEKLFF
TRBV2	few	TRBJ2-1	-	TGTGCCAGCAGAAGTCCTAGCGAGCCCTACAATGAGCAGTTCTTC	CASRSPSEPYNEQFF
TRBV20-1	-	TRBJ2-1	TRBD2	TGCAGTGCTAGAGATTTAGTCGGGACTAGGGCATCCTACAATGAGCAGTTCTTC	CSARDLVGTRASYNEQFF
TRBV6-1	many	TRBJ1-1	-	TGTGCCAGCAGCCTGGGGGACTGGGATGAAGCTTTCTTT	CASSLGDWDEAFF
TRBV7-9	-	TRBJ2-3	-	TGTGCCAGCAGCCTTACCCCAGATACGCAGTATTTT	CASSLTPDTQYF
TRBV12-3/TRBV12-4	-	TRBJ2-1	TRBD2	TGTGCCAGCAGTTTCATTTATTTTCGGGAGGGGACTAGCGGGAGCAATGAGCAGTTCTTC	CASSFIYFREGTSGSNEQFF
TRBV27	few	TRBJ1-5	-	TGTGCCAGCAGCCCTGGACAGTTCAATCAGCCCCAGCATTTT	CASSPGQFNQPQHF
TRBV10-2	-	TRBJ2-3	TRBD2	TGCGCCAGCAGCGGTAGCGGGGGGCCCGATGCAGATACGCAGTATTTT	CASSGSGGPDADTQYF
TRBV20-1	few	TRBJ2-7	-	TGCAGTGCTAGGGCACAGGGTTGGTACGAGCAGTACTTC	CSARAQGWYEQYF
TRBV7-2	-	TRBJ2-5	TRBD1	TGTGCCAGCAGCCTGGACAGGGCCGAGACCCAGTACTTC	CASSLDRAETQYF
TRBV20-1	-	TRBJ2-5	TRBD2	TGCAGTGCTAGAGATCGCGGCGGGGGGACTCCTCCGGAGACCCAGTACTTC	CSARDRGGGTPPETQYF
TRBV2	-	TRBJ2-2	TRBD2	TGTGCCAGCAGTGATCCGGAGGAGTTAGCGGGGCCCCGGGACACCGGGGAGCTGTTTTTT	CASSDPEELAGPRDTGELFF
TRBV4-1	few	TRBJ1-5	TRBD1	TGCGCCAGCAGCCAAGCCTACGTGACAGGGACTAATCAGCCCCAGCATTTT	CASSQAYVTGTNQPQHF
TRBV5-6	few	TRBJ1-4	TRBD1	TGTGCCAGCAGCTACGGGACAGGACGAGAAAAACTGTTTTTT	CASSYGTGREKLFF
TRBV4-1	many	TRBJ2-7	-	TGCGCCAGCAGCCCGACAACGCTAGGCTACGAGCAGTACTTC	CASSPTTLGYEQYF
TRBV19	-	TRBJ2-1	-	TGTGCCAGTAGTATTGGCGCCATGGTCAGTTACTACAATGAGCAGTTCTTC	CASSIGAMVSYYNEQFF
TRBV20-1	-	TRBJ2-5	TRBD2	TGCAGTGCTAGAGATGCCCTACGAAGCGGGAGGGTAATTCAAGAGACCCAGTACTTC	CSARDALRSGRVIQETQYF
TRBV27	few	TRBJ2-1	-	TGTGCCAGCAGTCCTAGGGCCCGTCCCGGAGATGAGCAGTTCTTC	CASSPRARPGDEQFF
TRBV5-1	few	TRBJ2-2	TRBD2	TGCGCCAGCACCGTAGCGGGAGTCGGTACCGGGGAGCTGTTTTTT	CASTVAGVGTGELFF
TRBV7-9	-	TRBJ1-1	-	TGTGCCAGCAGCCCAGCCAGGGGCACTGAAGCTTTCTTT	CASSPARGTEAFF
TRBV20-1	-	TRBJ2-6	-	TGCAGTGCTAGAGATTCTACCAAATCTCTTACTGGGGCCAACGTCCTGACTTTC	CSARDSTKSLTGANVLTF
TRBV2	-	TRBJ2-7	TRBD2	TGTGCCAGCAGTGAAGGTTGGCTAGCGGGAGGCGAGCAGTACTTC	CASSEGWLAGGEQYF
TRBV2	-	TRBJ2-3	-	TGTGCCAACCGACAGAGCCCTAGCACAGATACGCAGTATTTT	CANRQSPSTDTQYF
TRBV6-5	-	TRBJ1-2	TRBD1	TGTGCCAGCAGTTACCCGGCGGGACAGCTCTATGGCTACACCTTC	CASSYPAGQLYGYTF
TRBV20-1	once	TRBJ2-7	TRBD2	TGCAGTGCTAGAGATTATCAGTCCATAGCGGGAGTCTACGAGCAGTACTTC	CSARDYQSIAGVYEQYF
TRBV27	few	TRBJ1-4	-	TGTGCCAGCAGTTTGGTCCGGACAGACGAAAAACTGTTTTTT	CASSLVRTDEKLFF
TRBV7-9	-	TRBJ2-1	-	TGTGCCAGCAGCCCCGAGGGGGGGAGAGAGCAGTTCTTC	CASSPEGGREQFF
TRBV6-5	many	TRBJ2-1	-	TGTGCCAGCAGTCACCGGTTTAGCGAGAGCTCCTACAATGAGCAGTTCTTC	CASSHRFSESSYNEQFF
TRBV29-1	-	TRBJ2-7	TRBD1	TGCAGCGTCGAAAAACAGGGGGATGGCTACGAGCAGTACTTC	CSVEKQGDGYEQYF
TRBV12-3/TRBV12-4	few	TRBJ2-1	TRBD2	TGTGCCAGCAGACCTATTGAGCGGGAAGGTGAGCAGTTCTTC	CASRPIEREGEQFF
TRBV24-1	-	TRBJ2-5	TRBD1	TGTGCCACCAGTGAGCGGACAGGGCGGACCCAGTACTTC	CATSERTGRTQYF
TRBV4-2	few	TRBJ1-1	-	TGTGCCAGCAGCCGTCATCGGACGGAAGCTTTCTTT	CASSRHRTEAFF
TRBV20-1	few	TRBJ1-2	TRBD1	TGCAGTGCTAGGGGACAGGGGAACTATGGCTACACCTTC	CSARGQGNYGYTF
TRBV5-1	-	TRBJ1-6	-	TGCGCCAGCAGCTTACGATCAAATTCACCCCTCCACTTT	CASSLRSNSPLHF
TRBV19	few	TRBJ2-7	-	TGTGCCAGTAGTATAGGGGGAGTTGAGCAGTACTTC	CASSIGGVEQYF
TRBV28	-	TRBJ2-1	-	TGTGCCAGCAGCCTGACACCAGTTGAGCAGTTCTTC	CASSLTPVEQFF
TRBV5-1	few	TRBJ2-1	-	TGCGCCAGCAGCTTGGGGAGGGGGGGGCCTAGTTACAATGAGCAGTTCTTC	CASSLGRGGPSYNEQFF
TRBV5-5	-	TRBJ1-1	-	TGTGCCAGCAGCTTCTGGGGGGTCGAGGCTTTCTTT	CASSFWGVEAFF
TRBV7-6	-	TRBJ1-4	TRBD1	TGTGCCACGATTCGCACAGGGGGCGCAGGGGAAAAACTGTTTTTT	CATIRTGGAGEKLFF
TRBV19	-	TRBJ2-1	-	TGTGCCAGTAGTTTAGGTGGGCCCAGGGTTTACAATGAGCAGTTCTTC	CASSLGGPRVYNEQFF
TRBV11-2	few	TRBJ2-5	TRBD1	TGTGCCAGCAGCCGTCGAACCGGGACAGGGGGCCGGGAGACCCAGTACTTC	CASSRRTGTGGRETQYF
TRBV7-8	-	TRBJ2-1	TRBD1	TGTGCCAGCAGCTCCGGGGGACAGGGAAGCTCCTACAATGAGCAGTTCTTC	CASSSGGQGSSYNEQFF
TRBV3-1	few	TRBJ2-1	-	TGTGCCAGTTCTTTTCAATATCGTTACAATGAGCAGTTCTTC	CASSFQYRYNEQFF
TRBV6-5	many	TRBJ2-5	-	TGTGCCAGCATGAACCGTGAAGAGACCCAGTACTTC	CASMNREETQYF